The rows below give T cell receptor beta chains drawn from one sample of a study of T cell responses to AZD1222 COVID-19 vaccine. TCRdb's table, derived via immunoSEQ multiplex PCR, lists solely in-frame clones and lacks some. The sample includes 100,000 to 150,000 clones, 75% to 90% of them seen just once. Specimen: peripheral blood, collected 28 days after the second AZD1222 dose. Receptors were obtained from an adult who received the AZD1222 COVID-19 vaccine. The CDR3 runs from the conserved cysteine through the conserved F or W. Each record gives: J gene, clone size, V gene, D gene, CDR3 protein, CDR3 DNA. D genes are given only for firm matches. Expanded clones are given a class, and other clones once, few, many or no size at all.

TRBJ1-3 | once | TRBV27 | NA | CASSSGGYSGNTIYF | TGTGCCAGCAGTTCTGGGGGCTACTCTGGAAACACCATATATTTT
TRBJ2-5 | NA | TRBV6-5 | TRBD2 | CASSPKRGRQETQYF | TGTGCCAGCAGTCCAAAGCGGGGGAGACAAGAGACCCAGTACTTC
TRBJ2-3 | NA | TRBV7-3 | TRBD2 | CASRSGGASDTQYF | TGTGCCAGCAGGAGCGGGGGGGCGTCAGATACGCAGTATTTT
TRBJ1-1 | NA | TRBV7-8 | NA | CASSLGTSSEAFF | TGTGCCAGCAGCCTAGGGACGTCGTCTGAAGCTTTCTTT
TRBJ1-2 | NA | TRBV15 | NA | CATSTGGPGRGYTF | TGTGCCACCAGCACCGGAGGACCCGGCCGGGGCTACACCTTC
TRBJ1-4 | NA | TRBV5-5 | NA | CASTEGGANEKLFF | TGTGCCAGCACCGAAGGGGGGGCTAATGAAAAACTGTTTTTT
TRBJ1-6 | NA | TRBV28 | NA | CASSLWSGWSDSPLHF | TGTGCCAGCAGTTTATGGTCTGGGTGGTCGGATTCACCCCTCCACTTT
TRBJ1-4 | NA | TRBV6-1 | TRBD1 | CASSDMRTGGRKLFF | TGTGCCAGCAGTGACATGAGGACAGGGGGAAGAAAACTGTTTTTT
TRBJ1-4 | NA | TRBV4-3 | NA | CASSQAPGPDNEKLFF | TGCGCCAGCAGCCAGGCCCCCGGGCCGGATAATGAAAAACTGTTTTTT
TRBJ1-4 | NA | TRBV30 | NA | CAWSAKGEKLFF | TGTGCCTGGAGTGCGAAGGGTGAAAAACTGTTTTTT
TRBJ1-6 | NA | TRBV4-3 | TRBD1 | CASSQVGQGDSPLHF | TGCGCCAGCAGCCAGGTTGGACAGGGTGATTCACCCCTCCACTTT
TRBJ1-1 | NA | TRBV5-1 | TRBD1 | CASSQGTANTEAFF | TGCGCCAGCAGCCAGGGGACAGCGAACACTGAAGCTTTCTTT
TRBJ1-5 | once | TRBV10-1 | NA | CASSVFGQGEGQPQHF | TGCGCCAGCAGTGTGTTTGGGCAGGGTGAGGGTCAGCCCCAGCATTTT
TRBJ2-7 | NA | TRBV27 | NA | CASSGGLPYEQYF | TGTGCCAGCAGTGGCGGACTACCCTACGAGCAGTACTTC
TRBJ1-4 | NA | TRBV6-6 | NA | CASSYPGNEKLFF | TGTGCCAGCAGTTACCCGGGGAATGAAAAACTGTTTTTT
TRBJ1-1 | NA | TRBV7-9 | NA | CAIQNRAQNTEAFF | TGTGCCATCCAGAACAGGGCCCAGAACACTGAAGCTTTCTTT
TRBJ2-1 | NA | TRBV10-3 | NA | CAISGRAGDTNYNEQFF | TGTGCCATCAGTGGTCGGGCAGGGGACACAAACTACAATGAGCAGTTCTTC
TRBJ1-3 | NA | TRBV20-1 | NA | CSAWRGNTIYF | TGCAGTGCCTGGCGGGGAAACACCATATATTTT
TRBJ1-2 | NA | TRBV10-3 | NA | CAISEYINRYGYTF | TGTGCCATCAGTGAGTACATCAATCGCTATGGCTACACCTTC
TRBJ2-6 | NA | TRBV15 | NA | CATSINRVSGANVLTF | TGTGCCACCAGCATAAACAGGGTATCTGGGGCCAACGTCCTGACTTTC
TRBJ1-2 | few | TRBV6-1 | NA | CASSEPGTDSDYGYTF | TGTGCCAGCAGTGAACCCGGCACTGACTCCGACTATGGCTACACCTTC
TRBJ1-1 | NA | TRBV5-8 | NA | CASSTGLNTEAFF | TGTGCCAGCAGCACGGGGTTGAACACTGAAGCTTTCTTT
TRBJ1-5 | NA | TRBV10-3 | TRBD1 | CAIGTDSNQPQHF | TGTGCCATTGGGACAGATAGCAATCAGCCCCAGCATTTT
TRBJ2-7 | few | TRBV5-6 | NA | CASSSGAYEQYF | TGTGCCAGCAGCTCAGGAGCCTACGAGCAGTACTTC
TRBJ2-1 | NA | TRBV6-5 | NA | CASRKAGQDYNEQFF | TGTGCCAGCAGGAAGGCGGGACAAGACTACAATGAGCAGTTCTTC
TRBJ1-1 | once | TRBV28 | NA | CASSPERQPMNTEAFF | TGTGCCAGCAGTCCCGAGCGACAGCCCATGAACACTGAAGCTTTCTTT
TRBJ2-7 | NA | TRBV5-1 | NA | CASSLEGGVSYEQYF | TGCGCCAGCAGCTTGGAGGGCGGGGTCTCGTACGAGCAGTACTTC
TRBJ2-5 | NA | TRBV12-5 | NA | CASASAYQETQYF | TGTGCTAGTGCCTCAGCGTACCAAGAGACCCAGTACTTC